This T cell receptor (beta chain) appears in the sequencing data of a study of Tregs in tolerant kidney transplant recipients. Trimming took 8 bases from V and 5 from J, leaving 16 bases between them. The CDR3 extends over 14 amino acids. Germline values: CDR1 SEHNR, CDR2 FQNEAQ (reference sequence). This clone occurred a few times. TCRdb keeps only in-frame clones here, not all; method: immunoSEQ multiplex PCR. This table holds roughly 45,000 clones, roughly 89% found once. Unstimulated regulatory T cells (CD4+CD25+CD127-), CD4+CD25- non-regulatory cells, CD4 and CD8 cells were FACS-sorted from thawed PBMCs.

The chain joins TRBV7-9 to TRBJ2-1; D is undetermined. This clonotype was obtained from a human donor in good health. Specimen: Tregs from blood. The CDR3 coding sequence is TGTGCCAGCCCCTACCCCCCGCTAGACAATGAGCAGTTCTTC. Translated: CASPYPPLDNEQFF.